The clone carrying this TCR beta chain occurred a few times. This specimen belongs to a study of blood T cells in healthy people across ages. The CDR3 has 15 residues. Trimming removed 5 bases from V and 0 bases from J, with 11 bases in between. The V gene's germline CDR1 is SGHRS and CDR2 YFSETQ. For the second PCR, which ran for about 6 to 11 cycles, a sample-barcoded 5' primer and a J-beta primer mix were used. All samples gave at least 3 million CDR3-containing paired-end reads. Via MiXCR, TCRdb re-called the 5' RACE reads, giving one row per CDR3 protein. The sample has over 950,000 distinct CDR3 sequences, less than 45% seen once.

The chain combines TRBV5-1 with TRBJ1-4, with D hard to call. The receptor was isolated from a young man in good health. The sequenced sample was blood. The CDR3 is CASSKDGATNEKLFF. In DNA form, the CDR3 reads TGCGCCAGCAGTAAGGACGGAGCAACTAATGAAAAACTGTTTTTT. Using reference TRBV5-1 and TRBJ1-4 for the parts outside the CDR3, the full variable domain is KAGVTQTPRYLIKTRGQQVTLSCSPISGHRSVSWYQQTPGQGLQFLFEYFSETQRNKGNFPGRFSGRQFSNSRSEMNVSTLELGDSALYLCASSKDGATNEKLFFGSGTQLSVL.